These 16 T cell receptor beta chains came from one sample sequenced in a study of T cell responses to AZD1222 COVID-19 vaccine. Sequenced by immunoSEQ multiplex PCR; TCRdb stores in-frame clones only, minus some. The sample records approximately 130,000 clones, around 93% being singletons. The sequences come from peripheral blood, collected on day 0 of AZD1222 vaccination. These receptor sequences come from an adult in good health.

This chain uses TRBV2 with TRBJ2-3, with 9 positions matching TRBD2. Trimming took 4 bases from V and 3 from J; bases not matched to a gene: 8. Germline CDR1 is SNHLY and CDR2 is FYNNEI. The CDR3 extends over 16 amino acids. In DNA, the CDR3 is TGTGCCAGCAGTGTTTTACCGGGACTAGCTACAGATACGCAGTATTTT. Protein sequence: CASSVLPGLATDTQYF.

The chain carries TRBV5-4 and TRBJ1-1, with D uncertain. V lost 1 base and J lost 11, with 18 bases in between. Germline V gene sequence: CDR1 SGHNT, CDR2 YYREEE (reference sequence). This CDR3 spans 14 amino acids. Here the CDR3 reads CASSLQTNLRSAFF. CDR3 nucleotide sequence: TGTGCCAGCAGCTTGCAGACCAACCTAAGGTCGGCTTTCTTT.

With regard to this clone: Within the sample, other DNA sequences also encode this same CDR3. The V and J genes are TRBV18 and TRBJ2-6; D is undetermined. The CDR3 contains 13 residues. Between the trimmed V and J ends, which lost 3 bases and 0 bases, there was a span of 0 bases. Germline values: CDR1 KGHSH, CDR2 LQKENI. CDR3 coding DNA: TGTGCCAGCTCACCCTCTGGGGCCAACGTCCTGACTTTC. Translating gives CASSPSGANVLTF.

This clone was observed a few times. The chain links TRBV2 to TRBJ2-1; 13 nucleotides align to TRBD2. Germline CDR1 reads SNHLY; CDR2 reads FYNNEI. There are 16 residues in the CDR3. After removal of 2 bases from V and 8 bases from J, the junction contained 6 bases not matched to a gene. The CDR3 region is CASSERRLAGGHEQFF. The CDR3 DNA reads TGTGCCAGCAGTGAACGGAGACTAGCGGGAGGTCATGAGCAGTTCTTC.

Regarding this clone: Compared with germline, one end of the junction differs, possibly owing to a read error. This chain joins TRBV23-1 and TRBJ2-7; D may be TRBD1 (6 bases). TRBV23-1 is known as an ORF, though its function is uncertain. The CDR3 has 11 residues. The CDR3 DNA reads as TGTCGTACAGGGACCGAAGAGGCCCAGTACTTC. Translated: CRTGTEEAQYF.

V and J are TRBV9 and TRBJ2-6; 9 positions agree with TRBD1. Germline CDR1 reads SGDLS; CDR2 reads YYNGEE. This CDR3 is 15 amino acids long. Trimming cost V 7 bases and J 4 bases; bases outside gene matches: 6. CDR3 nucleotides: TGTGCCAGCTCACACAGGGGGCTGGGGGCCAACGTCCTGACTTTC. It codes for CASSHRGLGANVLTF.

The chain uses TRBV5-1 and TRBJ2-1, with TRBD2 identical over 7 bases. This CDR3 is built from 14 residues. V was pared by 7 bases and J by 3 bases, with 7 bases of the junction left unmatched. CDR1 SGHRS and CDR2 YFSETQ come from the germline V gene. This CDR3 is CASERGSSYNEQFF. For the CDR3, the DNA is TGCGCCAGCGAGCGGGGAAGCAGCTACAATGAGCAGTTCTTC.

Comments on this clone: The junction departs from germline at one end; a sequencing error may be responsible. The rearrangement uses TRBV7-6 and TRBJ2-7; D is possibly TRBD2 (5 bases). Germline loops: CDR1 SGHVS, CDR2 FNYEAQ. The CDR3 loop spans 13 amino acids. In DNA form, the CDR3 reads TGTGCCAGCAGCCCCGGACTGACCTACGCGCAGTACTTC. This gives the protein CASSPGLTYAQYF.

The chain uses TRBV27 and TRBJ2-3, with a possible D match to TRBD2 (6 bases). V lost 7 bases and J 0 bases, leaving 8 bases between the germline ends. There are 13 residues in the CDR3. Per the germline V gene, CDR1 is MNHEY and CDR2 is SMNVEV (reference sequence). CDR3 DNA sequence: TGTGCCAGCATTGGGGGGAGCACAGATACGCAGTATTTT. Its translation is CASIGGSTDTQYF.

V usage is TRBV21-1 and J usage is TRBJ2-7; the D call of TRBD1 is as the table states it, not checked on the DNA. TRBV21-1 is recorded as a pseudogene. The CDR3 is made up of 17 amino acids. The CDR3 DNA follows: TGTGCCAGCAGCACCCGATTTCGACAGGGAGTAGTCTACGAGCAGTACTTC. Translated, it gives CASSTRFRQGVVYEQYF.

V usage is TRBV29-1 and J usage is TRBJ2-7; 9 bases are a match to TRBD1. CDR1 is SQVTM, CDR2 ANQGSEA, per germline. V shed 5 bases, J shed 4 bases, and the junction held 6 bases outside the gene matches. This CDR3 is 13 amino acids long. The CDR3 DNA reads TGCAGCGTTCAGGGACAGGGATTTTACGAGCAGTACTTC. This encodes CSVQGQGFYEQYF.

The gene calls are TRBV18 and TRBJ2-7; no firm D call. The CDR3 contains 13 residues. V was clipped by 3 bases and J by 6 bases, with 12 bases between them. The germline gives CDR1 KGHSH, CDR2 LQKENI. CDR3 nucleotide sequence: TGTGCCAGCTCACCTCTTGACTTTGGCGAGCAGTACTTC. Translation gives CASSPLDFGEQYF.

The chain employs TRBV9 and TRBJ2-7, with 8 nucleotides matching TRBD1. The germline CDR1 and CDR2 sequences are SGDLS and YYNGEE. V dropped 4 bases and J dropped 2; count of bases not matched to a gene: 8. The CDR3 consists of 15 residues. The CDR3 DNA reads TGTGCCAGCAGCACCGGTGGACAGGGACCCTACGAGCAGTACTTC. Translating it yields CASSTGGQGPYEQYF.

The chain carries TRBV7-6 and TRBJ2-5; no definite D call. Looked up from germline, CDR1 is SGHVS and CDR2 is FNYEAQ. Trimming shortened V by 2 bases and J by 5 bases, and 9 bases separated the two germline ends. The CDR3 contains 13 residues. CDR3 protein: CASSLSRLETQYF. The CDR3 DNA reads TGTGCCAGCAGCTTATCCCGACTGGAGACCCAGTACTTC.

The rearrangement links TRBV11-2 to TRBJ1-2; D remains unclear. This CDR3 region has 15 residues. V was shortened by 5 bases and J by 1 base, with 14 bases between the two germline ends. Germline V gene sequence: CDR1 SGHAT, CDR2 FQNNGV. As DNA, the CDR3 is TGTGCCAGCAGCAGGCTTGGAGAAGATAACTATGGCTACACCTTC. Translating gives CASSRLGEDNYGYTF.

The chain recombines TRBV11-3 with TRBJ2-1; TRBD2 aligns across 7 bases. The CDR3 spans 13 residues. V dropped 3 bases and J dropped 9; count of bases not matched to a gene: 5. The V gene's germline CDR1 is SGHNT and CDR2 YENEEA. CDR3 coding DNA: TGTGCCAGCAGCTTTCGACTAGCCAGTGAGCAGTTCTTC. It yields the protein CASSFRLASEQFF.